This T cell receptor beta chain was profiled in a study of shared clonotypes between healthy human individuals. Authors' methods: In the immunoSEQ data, sequences were junction-only and lacked quality scores, so filtering differed. Sequencing used immunoSEQ multiplex PCR; TCRdb keeps in-frame clones, though not all of them. V and J calls and clone size are copied from that table; D and trimming were computed from the DNA. In the table there are 550,000 to 650,000 clones, approximately 96% of which are singletons. Naive CD8 cells, CD45RO-negative and positively selected for CCR7, excluded terminally differentiated effector memory CD45RA+ cells. This TCR was recovered from a woman in her twenties or thirties in good health. The specimen was naive CD8+ T cells sorted from blood.

CDR3 sequence (DNA): TGCGCCAGCAGCTTGGAACCCGACGGGTACGAGCAGTACTTC. Residues: CASSLEPDGYEQYF. The chain has TRBV5-1 and TRBJ2-7; D gene unclear. CDR1 and CDR2 (germline): SGHRS, YFSETQ. Trimming shortened V by 0 bases and J by 4 bases, and 11 bases separated the two germline ends. The CDR3 length is 14 residues.